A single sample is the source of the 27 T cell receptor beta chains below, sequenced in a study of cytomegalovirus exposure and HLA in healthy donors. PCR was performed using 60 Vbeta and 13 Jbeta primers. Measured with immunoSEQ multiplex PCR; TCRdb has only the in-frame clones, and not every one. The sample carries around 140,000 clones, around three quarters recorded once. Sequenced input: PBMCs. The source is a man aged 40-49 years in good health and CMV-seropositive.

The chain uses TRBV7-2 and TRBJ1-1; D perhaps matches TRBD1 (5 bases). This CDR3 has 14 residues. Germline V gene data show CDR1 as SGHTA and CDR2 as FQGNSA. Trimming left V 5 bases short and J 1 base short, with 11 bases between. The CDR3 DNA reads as TGTGCCAGCAGCCGCCGGCAGGGGAACACTGAAGCTTTCTTT. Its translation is CASSRRQGNTEAFF.

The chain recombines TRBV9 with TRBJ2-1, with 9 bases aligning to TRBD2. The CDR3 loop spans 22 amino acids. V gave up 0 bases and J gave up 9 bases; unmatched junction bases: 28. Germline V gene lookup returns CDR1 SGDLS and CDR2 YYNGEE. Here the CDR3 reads CASSVASGAYWLAGSESGEQFF. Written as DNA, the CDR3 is TGTGCCAGCAGCGTAGCTTCAGGGGCGTACTGGCTAGCGGGATCGGAGAGTGGTGAGCAGTTCTTC. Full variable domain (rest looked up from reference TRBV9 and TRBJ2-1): DSGVTQTPKHLITATGQRVTLRCSPRSGDLSVYWYQQSLDQGLQFLIQYYNGEERAKGNILERFSAQQFPDLHSELNLSSLELGDSALYFCASSVASGAYWLAGSESGEQFFGPGTRLTVL.

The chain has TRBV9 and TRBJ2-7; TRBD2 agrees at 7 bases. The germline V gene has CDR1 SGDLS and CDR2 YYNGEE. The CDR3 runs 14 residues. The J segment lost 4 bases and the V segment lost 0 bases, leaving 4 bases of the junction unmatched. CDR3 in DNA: TGTGCCAGCAGCGTAGGGGAGGGAGGGTACGAGCAGTACTTC. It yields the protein CASSVGEGGYEQYF.

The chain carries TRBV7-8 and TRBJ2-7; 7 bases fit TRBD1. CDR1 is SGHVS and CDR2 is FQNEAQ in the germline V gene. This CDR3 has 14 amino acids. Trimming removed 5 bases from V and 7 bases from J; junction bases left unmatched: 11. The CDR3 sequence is CASSPGQASGEQYF. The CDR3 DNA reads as TGTGCCAGCAGCCCCGGACAGGCCTCGGGGGAGCAGTACTTC.

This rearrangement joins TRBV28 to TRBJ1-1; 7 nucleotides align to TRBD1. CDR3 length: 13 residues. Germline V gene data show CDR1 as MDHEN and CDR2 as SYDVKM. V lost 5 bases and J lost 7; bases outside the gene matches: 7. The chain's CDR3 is CASSPTGIGEAFF. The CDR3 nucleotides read TGTGCCAGCAGTCCGACAGGGATAGGTGAAGCTTTCTTT. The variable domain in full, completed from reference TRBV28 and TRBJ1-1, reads DVKVTQSSRYLVKRTGEKVFLECVQDMDHENMFWYRQDPGLGLRLIYFSYDVKMKEKGDIPEGYSVSREKKERFSLILESASTNQTSMYLCASSPTGIGEAFFGQGTRLTVV.

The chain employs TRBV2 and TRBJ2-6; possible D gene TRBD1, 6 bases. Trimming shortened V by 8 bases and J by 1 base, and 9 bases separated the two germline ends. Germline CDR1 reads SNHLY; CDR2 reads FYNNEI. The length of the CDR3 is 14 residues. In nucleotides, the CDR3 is TGTGCCAGCCACAGGGATTCTGGGGCCAACGTCCTGACTTTC. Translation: CASHRDSGANVLTF.

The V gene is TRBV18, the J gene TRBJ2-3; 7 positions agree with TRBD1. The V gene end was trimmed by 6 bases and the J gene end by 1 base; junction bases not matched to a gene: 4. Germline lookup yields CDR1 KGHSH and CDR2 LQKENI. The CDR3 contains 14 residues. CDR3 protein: CASSPGTGTDTQYF. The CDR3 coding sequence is TGTGCCAGCTCCCCCGGGACAGGCACAGATACGCAGTATTTT.

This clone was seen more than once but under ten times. The chain's CDR3 is CASSFGTSQINEQFF. The CDR3 DNA is TGCGCCAGCAGCTTTGGGACTAGCCAAATCAATGAGCAGTTCTTC. The J gene is TRBJ2-1, the V gene TRBV5-1; 9 bases are shared with TRBD2. The J segment lost 6 bases and the V segment lost 2 bases, leaving 6 bases of the junction unmatched. The CDR3 covers 15 residues. CDR1 and CDR2 from the germline V gene are SGHRS and YFSETQ.

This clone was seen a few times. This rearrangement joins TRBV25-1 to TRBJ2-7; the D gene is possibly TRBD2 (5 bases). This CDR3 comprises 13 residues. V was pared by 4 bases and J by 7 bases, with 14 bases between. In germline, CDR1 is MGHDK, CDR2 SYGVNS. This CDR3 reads CASSGWGSGEQYF. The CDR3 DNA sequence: TGTGCCAGCAGTGGGTGGGGATCGGGGGAGCAGTACTTC.

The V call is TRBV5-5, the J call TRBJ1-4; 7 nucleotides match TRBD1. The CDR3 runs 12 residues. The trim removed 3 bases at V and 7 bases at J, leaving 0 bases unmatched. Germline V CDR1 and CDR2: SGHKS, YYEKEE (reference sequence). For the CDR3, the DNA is TGTGCCAGCAGCTGGGACAGTGAAAAACTGTTTTTT. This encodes CASSWDSEKLFF. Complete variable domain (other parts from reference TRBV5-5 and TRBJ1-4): DAGVTQSPTHLIKTRGQQVTLRCSPISGHKSVSWYQQVLGQGPQFIFQYYEKEERGRGNFPDRFSARQFPNYSSELNVNALLLGDSALYLCASSWDSEKLFFGSGTQLSVL.

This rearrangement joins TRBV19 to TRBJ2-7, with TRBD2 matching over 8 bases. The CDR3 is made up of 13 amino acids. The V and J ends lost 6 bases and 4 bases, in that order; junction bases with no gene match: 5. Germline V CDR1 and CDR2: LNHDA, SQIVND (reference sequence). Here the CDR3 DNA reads TGTGCCAGTAGCACTGTAGCGGGATACGAGCAGTACTTC. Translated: CASSTVAGYEQYF.

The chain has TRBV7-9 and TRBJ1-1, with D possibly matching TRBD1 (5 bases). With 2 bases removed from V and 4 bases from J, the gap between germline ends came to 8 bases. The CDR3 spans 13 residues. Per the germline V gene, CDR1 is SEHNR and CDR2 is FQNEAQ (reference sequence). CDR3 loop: CASSLPGGTEAFF. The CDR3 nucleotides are TGTGCCAGCAGCTTACCCGGGGGCACTGAAGCTTTCTTT.

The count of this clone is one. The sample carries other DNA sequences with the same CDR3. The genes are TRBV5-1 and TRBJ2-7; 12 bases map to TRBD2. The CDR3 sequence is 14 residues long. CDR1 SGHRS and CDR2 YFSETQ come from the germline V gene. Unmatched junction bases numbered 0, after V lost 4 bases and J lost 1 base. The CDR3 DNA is TGCGCCAGCAGCCTAGCGGGAGGGTCCTACGAGCAGTACTTC. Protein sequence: CASSLAGGSYEQYF.

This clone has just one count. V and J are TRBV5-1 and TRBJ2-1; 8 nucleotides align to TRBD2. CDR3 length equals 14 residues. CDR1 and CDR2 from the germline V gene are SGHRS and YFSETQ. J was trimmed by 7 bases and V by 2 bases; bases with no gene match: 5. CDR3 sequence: CASSFLAGNNEQFF. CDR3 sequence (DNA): TGCGCCAGCAGCTTCCTAGCGGGTAATAATGAGCAGTTCTTC.

The CDR3 coding sequence is TGTGCCATCAGTGCTACCAATGAGATCCTCAAGACAGGACAAGAGACCCAGTACTTC. It codes for CAISATNEILKTGQETQYF. The chain couples TRBV10-3 to TRBJ2-5; D is possibly TRBD1 (6 bases). Trimming removed 4 bases at V and 2 bases at J, with 26 bases between. The V gene's germline CDR1 is ENHRY and CDR2 SYGVKD. The CDR3 is 19 residues long.

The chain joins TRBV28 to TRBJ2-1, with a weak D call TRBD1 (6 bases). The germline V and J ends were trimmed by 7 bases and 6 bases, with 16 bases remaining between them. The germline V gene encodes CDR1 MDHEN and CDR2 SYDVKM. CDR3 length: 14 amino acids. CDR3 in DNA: TGTGCCAGCACCCCCCGGATGGGGGCCAATGAGCAGTTCTTC. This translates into CASTPRMGANEQFF.

CDR3 bases: TGTGCCAGCAGCCCGTTTGGGGCGGGAGCCTCAGATACGCAGTATTTT. It codes for CASSPFGAGASDTQYF. This chain links TRBV5-6 with TRBJ2-3; 7 nucleotides match TRBD2. There are 16 residues in the CDR3. Per germline, CDR1 SGHDT and CDR2 YYEEEE. V was clipped by 4 bases and J by 4 bases; unmatched bases: 12.

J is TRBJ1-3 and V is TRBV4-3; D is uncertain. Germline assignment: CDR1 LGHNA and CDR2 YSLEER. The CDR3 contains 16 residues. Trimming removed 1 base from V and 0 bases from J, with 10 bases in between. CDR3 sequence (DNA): TGCGCCAGCAGCCAAGCACCCCCGGGCTCTGGAAACACCATATATTTT. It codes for CASSQAPPGSGNTIYF.

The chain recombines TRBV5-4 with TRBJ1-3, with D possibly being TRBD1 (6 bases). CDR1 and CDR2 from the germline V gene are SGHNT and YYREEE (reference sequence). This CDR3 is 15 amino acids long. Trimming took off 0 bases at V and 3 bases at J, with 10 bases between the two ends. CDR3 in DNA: TGTGCCAGCAGCTTGGAGGCAGGGGATGGAAACACCATATATTTT. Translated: CASSLEAGDGNTIYF.

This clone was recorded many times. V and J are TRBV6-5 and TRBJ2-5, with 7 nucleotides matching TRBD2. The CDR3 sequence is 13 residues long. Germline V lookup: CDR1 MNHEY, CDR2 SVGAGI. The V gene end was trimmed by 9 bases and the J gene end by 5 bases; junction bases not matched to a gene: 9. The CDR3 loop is CASNAGERETQYF. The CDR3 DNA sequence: TGTGCCAGTAATGCGGGAGAGCGGGAGACCCAGTACTTC.

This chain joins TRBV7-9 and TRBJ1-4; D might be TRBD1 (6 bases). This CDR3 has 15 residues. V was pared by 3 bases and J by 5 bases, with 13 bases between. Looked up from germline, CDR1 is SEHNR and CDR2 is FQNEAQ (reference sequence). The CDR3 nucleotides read TGTGCCAGCAGCTTCGGGGGGCTAGGGAATGAAAAACTGTTTTTT. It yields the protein CASSFGGLGNEKLFF. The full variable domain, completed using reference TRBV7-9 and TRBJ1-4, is DTGVSQNPRHKITKRGQNVTFRCDPISEHNRLYWYRQTLGQGPEFLTYFQNEAQLEKSRLLSDRFSAERPKGSFSTLEIQRTEQGDSAMYLCASSFGGLGNEKLFFGSGTQLSVL.

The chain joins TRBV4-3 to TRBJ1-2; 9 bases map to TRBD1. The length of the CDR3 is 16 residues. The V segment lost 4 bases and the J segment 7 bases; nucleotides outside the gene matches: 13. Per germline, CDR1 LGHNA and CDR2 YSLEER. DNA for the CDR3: TGCGCCAGCAGCCTAGATCTGGGACAGGGATTCTCTGGCTACACCTTC. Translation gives CASSLDLGQGFSGYTF.

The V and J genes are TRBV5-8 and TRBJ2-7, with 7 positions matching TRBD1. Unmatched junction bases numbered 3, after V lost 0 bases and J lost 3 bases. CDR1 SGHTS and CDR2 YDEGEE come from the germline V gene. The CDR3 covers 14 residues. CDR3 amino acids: CASSLGGTVYEQYF. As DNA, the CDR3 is TGTGCCAGCAGCTTGGGGGGGACAGTCTACGAGCAGTACTTC.

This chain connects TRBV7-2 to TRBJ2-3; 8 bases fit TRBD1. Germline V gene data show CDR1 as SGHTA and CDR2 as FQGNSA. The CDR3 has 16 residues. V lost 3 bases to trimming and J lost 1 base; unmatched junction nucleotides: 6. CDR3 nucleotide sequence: TGTGCCAGCAGCTTCCTACCGGGACAGGGCACAGATACGCAGTATTTT. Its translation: CASSFLPGQGTDTQYF.

CDR3 nucleotide sequence: TGTGCCAGCAGCGCCCGACTAGCGGAGTACAATGAGCAGTTCTTC. Encoded protein: CASSARLAEYNEQFF. The rearrangement uses TRBV9 and TRBJ2-1; 9 positions agree with TRBD2. CDR1 is SGDLS, CDR2 YYNGEE, per germline. Trimming took 3 bases from V and 4 from J; bases not matched to a gene: 5. The CDR3 covers 15 residues.

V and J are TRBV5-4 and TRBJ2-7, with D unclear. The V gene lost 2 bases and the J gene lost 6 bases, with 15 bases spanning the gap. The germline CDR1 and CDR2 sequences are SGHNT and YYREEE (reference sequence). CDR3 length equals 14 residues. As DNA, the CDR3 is TGTGCCAGCAGCTTACTCACTGGTTCGAGCGAGCAGTACTTC. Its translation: CASSLLTGSSEQYF.

CDR3 protein: CASSISHTNEQFF. The CDR3 coding sequence is TGTGCCAGTAGTATTAGCCACACAAATGAGCAGTTCTTC. V usage is TRBV19 and J usage is TRBJ2-1; D is uncertain. Trimming removed 3 bases from V and 7 bases from J, with 10 bases in between. The CDR3 covers 13 residues. Germline-derived CDR1 and CDR2 are LNHDA and SQIVND (reference sequence).